This T cell receptor (beta chain) emerged from a study of CD8+ T cells in alopecia areata. Looking at the study overall: Treated patients were dosed with oral tofacitinib, taking 5 to 10 mg twice daily. The study's findings and limits: TCRs were shared less clearly across patients than in mice, possibly for HLA-related reasons.

Extraction and reverse transcription of RNA yielded cDNA as the sequencing template. The table came from immunoSEQ multiplex PCR; TCRdb's copy has only in-frame clones and leaves some out. The table includes 150,000 or so clones, over 80% detected once. Details on this clone: Its target is not known.

The TCR sequence derives from a human donor with alopecia areata. The source material was CD8+ T cells sorted from blood, sampled at week 0.

The DNA of the CDR3 is TGTGCCTGGAGTTTTGGACTTGAGACCCAGTACTTC. It yields the protein CAWSFGLETQYF. The chain employs TRBV30 and TRBJ2-5; D perhaps matches TRBD2 (5 bases). Trimming cost V 2 bases and J 5 bases, with 9 bases left between them. The CDR3 length is 12 residues. The germline gives CDR1 GTSNPN, CDR2 SVGIG (reference sequence).